The clone carrying this T cell receptor beta chain was detected ten times or more. Its specificity is not known. TCRdb processed the 5' RACE reads anew with MiXCR; each CDR3 protein has one entry. The table records about 32,000 distinct CDR3 sequences, roughly 10% of them present only once. The data originate from a study of spatial heterogeneity in lung cancer. About the study: There were 72 donors, all of them untreated patients with early-stage non-small cell lung cancer. Alpha-chain sequences were consistently detected in smaller numbers than beta-chain sequences. As counted in raw reads, each unique TCR and UMI combination appeared more than ten times on average.

Time point reported: blood at routine non-recurrence follow-up after resection. The CDR3 consists of 13 residues. Trimming pared 8 bases from V and 0 bases from J, leaving 8 bases between. From germline, CDR1 is MNHEY and CDR2 SVGAGI. Study-wide results and caveats: Resection blood, more than follow-up blood, showed ubiquitous expanded tumor TCRs.

Sequenced material: PBMCs, taken at follow-up. The receptor was isolated from a female donor with early-stage non-small cell lung cancer. The chain recombines TRBV6-5 with TRBJ1-5; D is unresolved. DNA for the CDR3: TGTGCCAGCGCCTTGGATAGCAATCAGCCCCAGCATTTT. Protein sequence: CASALDSNQPQHF.